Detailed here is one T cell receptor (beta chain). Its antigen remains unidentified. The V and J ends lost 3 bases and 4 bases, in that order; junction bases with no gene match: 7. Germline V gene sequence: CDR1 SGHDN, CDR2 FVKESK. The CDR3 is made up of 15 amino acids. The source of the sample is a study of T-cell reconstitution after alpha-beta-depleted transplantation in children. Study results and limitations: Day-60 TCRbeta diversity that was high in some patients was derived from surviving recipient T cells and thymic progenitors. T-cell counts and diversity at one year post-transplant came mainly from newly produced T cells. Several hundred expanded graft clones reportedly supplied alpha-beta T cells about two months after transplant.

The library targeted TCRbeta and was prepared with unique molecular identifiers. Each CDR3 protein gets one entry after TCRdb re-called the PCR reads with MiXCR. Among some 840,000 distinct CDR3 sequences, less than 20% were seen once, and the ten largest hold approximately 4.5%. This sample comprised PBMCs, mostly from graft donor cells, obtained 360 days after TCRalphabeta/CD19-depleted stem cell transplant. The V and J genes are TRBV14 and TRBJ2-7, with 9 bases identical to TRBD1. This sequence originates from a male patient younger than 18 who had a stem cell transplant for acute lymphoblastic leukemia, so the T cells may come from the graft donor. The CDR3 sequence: CASSHSGQGRYEQYF. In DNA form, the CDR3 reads TGTGCCAGCAGCCATTCGGGACAGGGCCGTTACGAGCAGTACTTC.